The 27 T cell receptor beta chains in this list originate from one sample, sequenced in a study of shared clonotypes between healthy human individuals (dated by TCRdb to the early 2020s). Library preparation employed the immunoSEQ multiplex PCR assay. What TCRdb holds here is the immuneACCESS table cut down to in-frame rearrangements. Part of the clones is not present; checked against another copy, under half of the missing clones reflect an unresolved V gene, and the others are unexplained. In all, the sample holds some 1 million clones, and 60% to 80% of those were seen once. The ten largest clones take up over 1.3% of the sample. Input material: memory CD4+ T cells sorted from blood. According to the study, the label for this sample's cell subset or site signals: CD45RA-negative fraction. The receptors here all came from a man younger than 35 in good health.

This clone was recorded once. The J gene is TRBJ2-3, the V gene TRBV7-2; TRBD2 matches at 10 bases. In germline, CDR1 is SGHTA, CDR2 FQGNSA. This CDR3 has 14 residues. The V segment lost 6 bases and the J segment 5 bases; nucleotides outside the gene matches: 5. DNA for the CDR3: TGTGCCAGCAGACGCCTAGCGGGGGTAGATACGCAGTATTTT. Its protein product is CASRRLAGVDTQYF.

The rearrangement links TRBV9 to TRBJ1-1, with D possibly being TRBD1 (5 bases). CDR1 SGDLS and CDR2 YYNGEE come from the germline V gene. V lost 4 bases and J lost 1, with 11 bases in between. The CDR3 extends over 14 amino acids. CDR3 coding DNA: TGTGCCAGCAGCCTGGGACCTAAGAACACTGAAGCTTTCTTT. Translating it yields CASSLGPKNTEAFF.

As concerns this clone: A much larger clonotype is one base distant, so this may be a read error. This specimen includes other DNA sequences encoding the same CDR3. The V call is TRBV28, the J call TRBJ2-5; TRBD2 matches at 11 bases. This CDR3 has 15 residues. In germline, CDR1 is MDHEN, CDR2 SYDVKM. V gave up 2 bases and J gave up 1 base; unmatched junction bases: 0. The CDR3 DNA reads TGTGCCAGCAGTTTAACTAGCGGGGGCCAAGAGACCCAGTACTTC. It translates to CASSLTSGGQETQYF.

This clone was seen only a few times. The chain has TRBV5-4 and TRBJ2-1; no firm D call. Germline CDR1 SGHNT, CDR2 YYREEE (reference sequence). The CDR3 sequence is 11 residues long. V lost 0 bases and J 7 bases, leaving 2 bases between the germline ends. The CDR3 protein is CASSLENEQFF. The CDR3 DNA sequence: TGTGCCAGCAGCTTGGAGAATGAGCAGTTCTTC.

J is TRBJ1-5 and V is TRBV2; no reliable D call. The CDR3 length is 13 residues. Germline assignment: CDR1 SNHLY and CDR2 FYNNEI. The V and J ends lost 1 base and 7 bases respectively, with 8 bases between them. CDR3 amino acids: CASSEGFFQPQHF. The CDR3, as DNA: TGTGCCAGCAGTGAAGGTTTTTTCCAGCCCCAGCATTTT.

In this sample, this clone turned up a few times. This rearrangement joins TRBV27 to TRBJ2-3; TRBD2 agrees at 15 bases. V lost 5 bases to trimming and J lost 1 base; unmatched junction nucleotides: 4. Germline V lookup: CDR1 MNHEY, CDR2 SMNVEV (reference sequence). The CDR3 loop spans 17 amino acids. CDR3 in DNA: TGTGCCAGCAGTATTCGGACTAGCGGGGGGGGCACAGATACGCAGTATTTT. Residues: CASSIRTSGGGTDTQYF.

About this clone: Other DNA sequences of this sample code for an identical CDR3. This chain joins TRBV6-5 and TRBJ2-7; D assignment may be TRBD1 or TRBD2 (5 bases each). Germline V gene sequence: CDR1 MNHEY, CDR2 SVGAGI. The CDR3 has 16 residues. V lost 0 bases to trimming and J lost 3 bases, with 15 bases between them. The CDR3 sequence is CASSYSSGQGHYEQYF. CDR3 nucleotide sequence: TGTGCCAGCAGTTACTCATCGGGGCAGGGTCACTACGAGCAGTACTTC.

The chain links TRBV4-2 to TRBJ2-7; the match to TRBD2 covers 11 bases. Germline CDR1 is LGHNA and CDR2 is YNFKEQ. CDR3 length equals 14 residues. Trimming at V came to 1 base and at J to 4 bases, leaving 0 bases not matched to a gene. CDR3 in DNA: TGTGCCAGCAGCCAAGGGACTAGCGGGTACGAGCAGTACTTC. It specifies CASSQGTSGYEQYF.

Of note for this clone: One base away lies a much larger clone, so this may be a sequencing read error. This sample includes further DNA sequences coding for the same CDR3. The chain couples TRBV30 to TRBJ2-5, with no clear D. From germline, CDR1 is GTSNPN and CDR2 SVGIG (reference sequence). Deletions cut 0 bases from V and 5 bases from J, with 4 bases between. This CDR3 comprises 11 residues. The CDR3 DNA sequence: TGTGCCTGGAGTGTAGGTGAGACCCAGTACTTC. It codes for CAWSVGETQYF.

The chain links TRBV7-3 to TRBJ2-1; 8 bases match TRBD1. The CDR3 contains 14 residues. Germline V gene data show CDR1 as SGHTA and CDR2 as FQGTGA. Losses at the gene ends were 1 base for V and 10 bases for J; bases not matched to a gene: 6. CDR3 DNA sequence: TGTGCCAGCAGCTTAAGTGGACAGGGAGGCGAGCAGTTCTTC. Translating it yields CASSLSGQGGEQFF.

This chain uses TRBV5-1 with TRBJ2-1; D not resolved. The ends were cut back, 7 bases at V and 0 bases at J, with 14 bases in the middle. Germline CDR1 is SGHRS and CDR2 is YFSETQ. The length of the CDR3 is 15 residues. CDR3 bases: TGCGCCAGCGGTCTAGACTCGAGCTCCTACAATGAGCAGTTCTTC. This encodes CASGLDSSSYNEQFF.

A remark on this clone: A much larger clone is a single base away; this may be a read error. The sample holds other DNA sequences that translate to the same CDR3. The CDR3 nucleotides read TGCGCCAGCAGCCAAGCGTCCGGGGATAATTCGCCCCTCCACTTT. It specifies CASSQASGDNSPLHF. V gene TRBV4-3 combines with J gene TRBJ1-6; D ambiguous. Germline CDR1 is LGHNA and CDR2 is YSLEER. The CDR3 has 15 amino acids.

The CDR3 bases are TGTGCCAGCAGCGAGGCGGACGGCTATGGCTACACCTTC. It specifies CASSEADGYGYTF. V usage is TRBV5-4 and J usage is TRBJ1-2; D not certain. CDR1 and CDR2 from the germline V gene are SGHNT and YYREEE (reference sequence). The CDR3 contains 13 residues. Deletions cut 4 bases from V and 4 bases from J, with 11 bases between.

V usage is TRBV5-1 and J usage is TRBJ1-4; the D gene is possibly TRBD1 (6 bases). The CDR3 runs to 14 residues. Trimming took off 4 bases at V and 5 bases at J, with 12 bases between the two ends. The germline V gene encodes CDR1 SGHRS and CDR2 YFSETQ. The CDR3 coding sequence is TGCGCCAGCAGCCGGGACACTAAGAATGAAAAACTGTTTTTT. It is translated as CASSRDTKNEKLFF.

This clone was detected only a few times. The junction and the germline gene differ at one end; a read error may be behind it. The chain uses TRBV2 and TRBJ2-5; 10 nucleotides align to TRBD1. The germline V gene has CDR1 SNHLY and CDR2 FYNNEI. The CDR3 spans 13 residues. The CDR3 nucleotides read TGTGCCAGAAGCGGGACAGGGGAGTCGGGGTTGGACTTC. Amino acid sequence: CARSGTGESGLDF.

The rearrangement joins TRBV5-5 to TRBJ1-5, with D tentatively TRBD1 (5 bases). V was cut by 0 bases and J by 5 bases, with 9 bases left in between. The CDR3 contains 14 residues. Germline V gives CDR1 SGHKS, CDR2 YYEKEE (reference sequence). The CDR3 nucleotides are TGTGCCAGCAGCTTGGCTGGGACCGATCAGCCCCAGCATTTT. Translated, it gives CASSLAGTDQPQHF.

The chain has TRBV7-9 and TRBJ2-7; 8 bases map to TRBD2. J lost 4 bases, V lost 6 bases, and 5 bases had no gene match. The CDR3 has 13 residues. Germline V gene lookup returns CDR1 SEHNR and CDR2 FQNEAQ (reference sequence). The CDR3 spells CASSPGLGYEQYF. The CDR3 nucleotides are TGTGCCAGCAGTCCGGGACTAGGTTACGAGCAGTACTTC. Combining the CDR3 with reference TRBV7-9 and TRBJ2-7 gives the whole variable domain DTGVSQNPRHKITKRGQNVTFRCDPISEHNRLYWYRQTLGQGPEFLTYFQNEAQLEKSRLLSDRFSAERPKGSFSTLEIQRTEQGDSAMYLCASSPGLGYEQYFGPGTRLTVT.

This clone was recorded once. The rearrangement links TRBV7-9 to TRBJ2-7; TRBD2 agrees at 7 bases. The germline CDR1 and CDR2 sequences are SEHNR and FQNEAQ (reference sequence). Losses at the gene ends were 7 bases for V and 2 bases for J; bases not matched to a gene: 8. The CDR3 consists of 14 residues. CDR3 in amino acids: CASMVAGKTYEQYF. The CDR3 bases are TGTGCCAGCATGGTAGCGGGCAAGACCTACGAGCAGTACTTC. The full variable domain, its missing parts supplied by reference TRBV7-9 and TRBJ2-7, is DTGVSQNPRHKITKRGQNVTFRCDPISEHNRLYWYRQTLGQGPEFLTYFQNEAQLEKSRLLSDRFSAERPKGSFSTLEIQRTEQGDSAMYLCASMVAGKTYEQYFGPGTRLTVT.

CDR3 in DNA: TGCAGCGTTGCGACAAGTAACTATGGCTACACCTTC. The encoded protein is CSVATSNYGYTF. The V gene is TRBV29-1, the J gene TRBJ1-2; D is ambiguous. CDR3 length: 12 residues. Germline V gives CDR1 SQVTM, CDR2 ANQGSEA. Trimming took off 4 bases at V and 1 base at J, with 7 bases between the two ends.

The V and J genes are TRBV5-8 and TRBJ1-1; a possible D gene is TRBD1 (6 bases). Trimming cost V 4 bases and J 10 bases, with 23 bases left between them. Germline CDR1 reads SGHTS; CDR2 reads YDEGEE. CDR3 length equals 15 residues. CDR3 region: CASSHPRSGRGRAFF. Here the CDR3 DNA reads TGTGCCAGCAGCCATCCCAGATCAGGGAGGGGGAGAGCTTTCTTT.

The chain has TRBV30 and TRBJ2-2, with 14 positions matching TRBD2. Per germline, CDR1 GTSNPN and CDR2 SVGIG (reference sequence). CDR3 length: 14 amino acids. After removal of 5 bases from V and 6 bases from J, the junction contained 2 bases not matched to a gene. CDR3 bases: TGTGCCTGGGCGGGACTAGCGGGAGCCGGGGAGCTGTTTTTT. Its translation: CAWAGLAGAGELFF.

The chain recombines TRBV5-1 with TRBJ2-3, with D maybe TRBD2 (6 bases). The length of the CDR3 is 15 residues. CDR1 and CDR2 from the germline V gene are SGHRS and YFSETQ. The ends were cut back, 6 bases at V and 0 bases at J, with 14 bases in the middle. DNA of the CDR3: TGCGCCAGCAACAGTTGGGGGGAGAGCACAGATACGCAGTATTTT. The encoded protein is CASNSWGESTDTQYF.

The chain links TRBV10-3 to TRBJ2-2; 15 bases line up with TRBD2. The V segment lost 0 bases and the J segment 6 bases; nucleotides outside the gene matches: 5. Germline lookup yields CDR1 ENHRY and CDR2 SYGVKD. The CDR3 runs to 18 residues. DNA for the CDR3: TGTGCCATCAGTGAGTCCGGACTAGCGGGGGGGCTCCCCGGGGAGCTGTTTTTT. Protein: CAISESGLAGGLPGELFF.

This clone is a singleton in its sample. The J gene is TRBJ2-1, the V gene TRBV5-1; 8 bases align to TRBD2. Germline V CDR1 and CDR2: SGHRS, YFSETQ. The CDR3 is 15 residues long. V shed 4 bases, J shed 4 bases, and the junction held 7 bases outside the gene matches. For the CDR3, the DNA is TGCGCCAGCAGCACGGAGGGACTAGGGTACAATGAGCAGTTCTTC. Amino acid sequence: CASSTEGLGYNEQFF.

V usage is TRBV5-6 and J usage is TRBJ1-6; D unclear. Germline V gives CDR1 SGHDT, CDR2 YYEEEE. The CDR3 length is 15 residues. The germline V and J ends were trimmed by 4 bases and 7 bases, with 15 bases remaining between them. The CDR3 region is CASSAGPFGNSPLHF. In nucleotides, the CDR3 is TGTGCCAGCAGCGCCGGGCCCTTTGGGAATTCACCCCTCCACTTT.

The chain employs TRBV6-1 and TRBJ2-1; 11 nucleotides agree with TRBD2. The CDR3 consists of 15 residues. V trimming: 0 bases; J trimming: 6 bases; junction bases outside the gene matches: 1. Germline assignment: CDR1 MNHNS and CDR2 SASEGT. The CDR3 DNA reads as TGTGCCAGCAGTGAAGCTAGCGGGGGGGCCAATGAGCAGTTCTTC. This codes for CASSEASGGANEQFF.

The chain carries TRBV10-1 and TRBJ2-4; 8 nucleotides line up with TRBD1. CDR1 WNHNN and CDR2 SYGVQD come from the germline V gene (reference sequence). The CDR3 runs 15 residues. V was pared by 2 bases and J by 2 bases, with 2 bases of the junction left unmatched. The chain's CDR3 is CASSERQGSKNIQYF. CDR3 coding DNA: TGCGCCAGCAGTGAGCGACAGGGGTCCAAAAACATTCAGTACTTC.